Here is one T cell receptor (beta chain) with its context. Its antigen is still unknown. Unstimulated naive, memory, effector memory and TEMRA subsets were subjected to sequencing in a few donor pairs. The sample comes from a study of siplizumab effects on memory and regulatory T cells. Study conclusions and caveats: Alloreactive sequences traceable to unstimulated CD4+ memory cells declined significantly under siplizumab. Siplizumab conditions gave an average of around 70% Treg-derived mappable alloreactive CD4+ clones, versus around 27% for controls. A minor share of alloreactive clones matched unstimulated subsets.

The CDR3 loop spans 15 amino acids. The V segment lost 3 bases and the J segment 7 bases; nucleotides outside the gene matches: 9. The germline V gene encodes CDR1 LNHDA and CDR2 SQIVND (reference sequence). Profiling relied on immunoSEQ multiplex PCR, and the TCRdb table lists in-frame clones only, not all of them. Among about 63,000 clones listed, 83% were seen once. J is TRBJ2-1 and V is TRBV19, with 7 bases identical to TRBD2. This TCR derives from a human donor in good health. Sample: memory CD4+ T cells sorted from blood. This CDR3 is CASSIEGGPRNEQFF. The CDR3 coding sequence is TGTGCCAGTAGTATTGAGGGAGGGCCGAGGAATGAGCAGTTCTTC.